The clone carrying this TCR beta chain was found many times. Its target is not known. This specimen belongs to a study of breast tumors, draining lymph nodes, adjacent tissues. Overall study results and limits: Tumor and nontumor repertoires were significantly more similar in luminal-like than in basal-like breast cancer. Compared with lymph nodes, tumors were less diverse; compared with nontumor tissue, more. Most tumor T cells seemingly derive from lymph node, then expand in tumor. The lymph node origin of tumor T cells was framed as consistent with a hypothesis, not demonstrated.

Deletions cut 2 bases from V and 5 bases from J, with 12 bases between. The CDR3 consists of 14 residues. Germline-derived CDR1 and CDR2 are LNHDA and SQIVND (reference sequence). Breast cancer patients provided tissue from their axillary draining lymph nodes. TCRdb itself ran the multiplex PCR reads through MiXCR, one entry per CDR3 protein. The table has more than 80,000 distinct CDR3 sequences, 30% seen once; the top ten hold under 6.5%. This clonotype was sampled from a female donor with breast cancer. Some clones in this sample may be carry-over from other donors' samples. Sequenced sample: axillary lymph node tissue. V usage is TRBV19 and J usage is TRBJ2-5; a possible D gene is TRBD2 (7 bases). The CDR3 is CASSISGGRETQYF. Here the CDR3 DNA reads TGTGCCAGTAGTATATCGGGGGGCCGGGAGACCCAGTACTTC.